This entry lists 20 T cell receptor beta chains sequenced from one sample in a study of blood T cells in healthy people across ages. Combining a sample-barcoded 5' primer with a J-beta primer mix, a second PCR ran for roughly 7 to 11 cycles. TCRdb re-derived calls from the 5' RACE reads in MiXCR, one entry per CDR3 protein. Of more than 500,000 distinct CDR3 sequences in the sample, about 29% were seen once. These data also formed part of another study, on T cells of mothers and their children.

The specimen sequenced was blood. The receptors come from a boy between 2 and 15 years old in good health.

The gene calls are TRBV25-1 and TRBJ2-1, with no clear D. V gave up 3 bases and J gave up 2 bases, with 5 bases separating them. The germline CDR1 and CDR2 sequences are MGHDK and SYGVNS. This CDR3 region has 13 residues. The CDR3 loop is CASSEPAYNEQFF. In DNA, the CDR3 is TGTGCCAGCAGTGAGCCAGCCTACAATGAGCAGTTCTTC.

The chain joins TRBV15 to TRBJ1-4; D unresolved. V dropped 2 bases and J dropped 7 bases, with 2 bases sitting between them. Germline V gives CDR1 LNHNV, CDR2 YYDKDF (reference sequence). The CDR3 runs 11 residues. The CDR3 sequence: CATSRSEKLFF. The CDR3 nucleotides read TGTGCCACCAGCAGATCTGAAAAACTGTTTTTT. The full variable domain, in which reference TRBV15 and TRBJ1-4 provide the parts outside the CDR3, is DAMVIQNPRYQVTQFGKPVTLSCSQTLNHNVMYWYQQKSSQAPKLLFHYYDKDFNNEADTPDNFQSRRPNTSFCFLDIRSPGLGDTAMYLCATSRSEKLFFGSGTQLSVL.

CDR3: CASRGFRGQETQYF. The CDR3 DNA is TGTGCCAGCAGGGGCTTCAGGGGCCAAGAGACCCAGTACTTC. The rearrangement joins TRBV7-9 to TRBJ2-5; D perhaps matches TRBD1 (6 bases). Germline assignment: CDR1 SEHNR and CDR2 FQNEAQ (reference sequence). V was clipped by 6 bases and J by 1 base, with 12 bases between them. This CDR3 has 14 amino acids.

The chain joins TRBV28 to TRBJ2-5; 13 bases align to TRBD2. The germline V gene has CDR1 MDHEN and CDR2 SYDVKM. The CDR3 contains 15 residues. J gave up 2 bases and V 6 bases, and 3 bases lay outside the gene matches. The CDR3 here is CASSKTSGGQETQYF. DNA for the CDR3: TGTGCCAGCAGCAAGACTAGCGGGGGGCAAGAGACCCAGTACTTC. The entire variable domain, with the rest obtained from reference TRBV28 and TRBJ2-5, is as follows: DVKVTQSSRYLVKRTGEKVFLECVQDMDHENMFWYRQDPGLGLRLIYFSYDVKMKEKGDIPEGYSVSREKKERFSLILESASTNQTSMYLCASSKTSGGQETQYFGPGTRLLVL.

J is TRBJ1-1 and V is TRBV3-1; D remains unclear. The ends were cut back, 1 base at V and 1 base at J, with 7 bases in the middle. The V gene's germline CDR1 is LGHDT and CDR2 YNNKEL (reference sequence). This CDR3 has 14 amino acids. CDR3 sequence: CASSQGRANTEAFF. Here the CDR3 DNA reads TGTGCCAGCAGCCAAGGAAGGGCGAACACTGAAGCTTTCTTT.

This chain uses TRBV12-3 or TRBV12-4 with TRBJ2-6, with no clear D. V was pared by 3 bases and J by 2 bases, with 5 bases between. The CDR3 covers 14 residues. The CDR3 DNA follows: TGTGCCAGCAGTTTTAGGGCTGGGGCCAACGTCCTGACTTTC. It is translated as CASSFRAGANVLTF.

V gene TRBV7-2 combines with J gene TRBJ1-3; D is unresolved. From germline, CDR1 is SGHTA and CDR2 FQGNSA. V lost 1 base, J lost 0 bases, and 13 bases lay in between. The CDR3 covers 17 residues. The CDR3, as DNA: TGTGCCAGCAGCTTAGAGCCCGACACCCTCTCTGGAAACACCATATATTTT. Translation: CASSLEPDTLSGNTIYF.

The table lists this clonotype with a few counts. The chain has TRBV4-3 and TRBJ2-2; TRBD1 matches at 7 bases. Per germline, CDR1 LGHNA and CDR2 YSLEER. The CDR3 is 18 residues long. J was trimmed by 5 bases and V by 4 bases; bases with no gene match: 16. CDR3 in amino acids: CASSLGNPRDRRTGELFF. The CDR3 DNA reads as TGCGCCAGCAGCCTCGGGAACCCCCGGGACAGACGAACCGGGGAGCTGTTTTTT.

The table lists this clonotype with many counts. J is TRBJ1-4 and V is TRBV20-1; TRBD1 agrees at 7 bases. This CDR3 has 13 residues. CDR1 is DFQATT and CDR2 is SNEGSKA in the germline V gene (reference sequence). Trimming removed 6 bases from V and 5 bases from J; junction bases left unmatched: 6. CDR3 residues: CSAAGQDNEKLFF. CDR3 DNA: TGCAGTGCCGCAGGACAGGACAATGAAAAACTGTTTTTT.

CDR3 bases: TGTGCCAGCAGTTACCTTGGACAGGGGGAGACCCAGTACTTC. This codes for CASSYLGQGETQYF. The rearrangement uses TRBV6-5 and TRBJ2-5; 9 bases are a match to TRBD1. The CDR3 runs 14 residues. Losses at the gene ends were 2 bases for V and 5 bases for J; bases not matched to a gene: 3. The germline V gene encodes CDR1 MNHEY and CDR2 SVGAGI.

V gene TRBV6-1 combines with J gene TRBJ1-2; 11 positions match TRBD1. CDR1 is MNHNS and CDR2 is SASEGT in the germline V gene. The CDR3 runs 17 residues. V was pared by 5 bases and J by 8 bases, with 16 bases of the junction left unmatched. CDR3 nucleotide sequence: TGTGCCAGCAGTCCCCCGACCGGGACAGGGGGAATTATCGGCTACACCTTC. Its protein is CASSPPTGTGGIIGYTF.

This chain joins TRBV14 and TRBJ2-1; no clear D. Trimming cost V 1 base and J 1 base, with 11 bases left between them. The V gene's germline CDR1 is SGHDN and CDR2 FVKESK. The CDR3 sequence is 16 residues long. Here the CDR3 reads CASSQAGVGSYNEQFF. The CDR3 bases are TGTGCCAGCAGCCAAGCGGGCGTGGGATCCTACAATGAGCAGTTCTTC.

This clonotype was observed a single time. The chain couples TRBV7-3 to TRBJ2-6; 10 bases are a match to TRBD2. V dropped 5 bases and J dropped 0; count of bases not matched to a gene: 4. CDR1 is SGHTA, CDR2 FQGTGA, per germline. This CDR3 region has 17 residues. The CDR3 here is CASSGGLASSGANVLTF. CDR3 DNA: TGTGCCAGCAGCGGGGGACTAGCGAGCTCTGGGGCCAACGTCCTGACTTTC.

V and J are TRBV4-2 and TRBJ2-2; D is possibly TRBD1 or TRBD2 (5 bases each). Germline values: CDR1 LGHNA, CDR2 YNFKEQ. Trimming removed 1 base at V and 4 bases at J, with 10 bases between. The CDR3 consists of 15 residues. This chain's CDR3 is CASSQVMRGTGELFF. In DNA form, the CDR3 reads TGTGCCAGCAGCCAAGTTATGAGGGGCACCGGGGAGCTGTTTTTT.

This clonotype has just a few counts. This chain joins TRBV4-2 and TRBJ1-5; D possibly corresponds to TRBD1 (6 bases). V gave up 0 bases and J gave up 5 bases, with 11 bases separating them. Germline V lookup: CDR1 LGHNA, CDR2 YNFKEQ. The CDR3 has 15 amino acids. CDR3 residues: CASSQERDTDQPQHF. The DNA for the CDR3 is TGTGCCAGCAGCCAAGAACGGGACACCGATCAGCCCCAGCATTTT.

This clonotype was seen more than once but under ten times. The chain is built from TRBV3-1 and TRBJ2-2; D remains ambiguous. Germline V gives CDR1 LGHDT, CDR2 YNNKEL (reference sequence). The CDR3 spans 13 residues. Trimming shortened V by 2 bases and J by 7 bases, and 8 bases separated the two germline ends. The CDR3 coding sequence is TGTGCCAGCAGCCAACTGGACCTCGGGGAGCTGTTTTTT. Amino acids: CASSQLDLGELFF.

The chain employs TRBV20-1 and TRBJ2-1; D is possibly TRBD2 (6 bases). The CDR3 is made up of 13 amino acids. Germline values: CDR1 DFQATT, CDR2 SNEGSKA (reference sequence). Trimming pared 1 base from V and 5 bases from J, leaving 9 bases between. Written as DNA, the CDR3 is TGCAGTGCTAGAGGGCGGGACCACAATGAGCAGTTCTTC. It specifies CSARGRDHNEQFF.

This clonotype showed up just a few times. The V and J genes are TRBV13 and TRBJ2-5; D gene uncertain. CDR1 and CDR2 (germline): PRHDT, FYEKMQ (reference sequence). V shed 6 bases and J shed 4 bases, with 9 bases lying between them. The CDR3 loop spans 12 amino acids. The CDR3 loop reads CASRFSRETQYF. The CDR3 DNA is TGTGCCAGCAGATTCAGTCGAGAGACCCAGTACTTC.

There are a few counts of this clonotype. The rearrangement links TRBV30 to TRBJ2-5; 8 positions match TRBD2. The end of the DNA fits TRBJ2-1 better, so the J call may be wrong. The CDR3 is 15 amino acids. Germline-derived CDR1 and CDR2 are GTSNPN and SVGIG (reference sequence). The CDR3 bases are TGTGCCTGGAATTATAGGACTAGCCCTCACAATGAGCAGTTCTTC. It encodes CAWNYRTSPHNEQFF.

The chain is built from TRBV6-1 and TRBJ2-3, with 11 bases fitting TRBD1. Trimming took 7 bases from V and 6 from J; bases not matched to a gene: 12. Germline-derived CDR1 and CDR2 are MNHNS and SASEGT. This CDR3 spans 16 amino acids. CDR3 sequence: CASTELGQGGRDTQYF. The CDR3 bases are TGTGCCAGCACCGAACTGGGACAGGGGGGTCGTGATACGCAGTATTTT.